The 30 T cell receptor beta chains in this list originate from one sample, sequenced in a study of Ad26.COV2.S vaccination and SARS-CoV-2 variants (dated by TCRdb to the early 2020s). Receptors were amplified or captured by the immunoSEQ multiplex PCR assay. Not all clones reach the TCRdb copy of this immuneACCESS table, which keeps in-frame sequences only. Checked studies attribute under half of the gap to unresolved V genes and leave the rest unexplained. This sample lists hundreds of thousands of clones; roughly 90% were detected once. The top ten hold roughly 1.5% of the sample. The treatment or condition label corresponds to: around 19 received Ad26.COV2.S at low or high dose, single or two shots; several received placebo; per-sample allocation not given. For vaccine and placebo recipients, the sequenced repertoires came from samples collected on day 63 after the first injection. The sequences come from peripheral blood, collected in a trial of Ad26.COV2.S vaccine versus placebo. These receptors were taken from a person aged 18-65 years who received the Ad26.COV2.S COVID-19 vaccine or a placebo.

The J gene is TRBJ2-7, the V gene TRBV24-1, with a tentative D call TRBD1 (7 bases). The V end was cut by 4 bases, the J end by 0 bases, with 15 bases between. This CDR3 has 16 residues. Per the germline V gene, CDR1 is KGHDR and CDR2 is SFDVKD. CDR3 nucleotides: TGTGCCACCAGTGACCGCGGGACAGCCTGCTCCTACGAGCAGTACTTC. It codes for CATSDRGTACSYEQYF.

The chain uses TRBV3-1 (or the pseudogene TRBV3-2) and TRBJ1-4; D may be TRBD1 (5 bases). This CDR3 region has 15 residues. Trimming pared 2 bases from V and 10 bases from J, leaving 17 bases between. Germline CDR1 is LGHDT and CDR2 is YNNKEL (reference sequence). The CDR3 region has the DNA TGTGCCAGCAGCCAACCTGGGCAGGGAACAGGAAAACTGTTTTTT. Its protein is CASSQPGQGTGKLFF.

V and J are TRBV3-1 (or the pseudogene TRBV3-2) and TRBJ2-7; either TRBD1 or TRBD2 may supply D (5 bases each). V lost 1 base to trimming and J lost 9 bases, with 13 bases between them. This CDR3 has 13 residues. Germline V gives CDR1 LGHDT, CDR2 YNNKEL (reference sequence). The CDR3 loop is CASSQAGVQGQYF. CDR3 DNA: TGTGCCAGCAGCCAAGCCGGGGTCCAGGGGCAGTACTTC.

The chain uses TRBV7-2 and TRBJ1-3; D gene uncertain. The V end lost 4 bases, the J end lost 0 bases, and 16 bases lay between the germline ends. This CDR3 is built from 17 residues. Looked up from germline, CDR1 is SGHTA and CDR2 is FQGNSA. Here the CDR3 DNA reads TGTGCCAGCAGCTCCCTGCCAGGACCTTTCTCTGGAAACACCATATATTTT. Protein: CASSSLPGPFSGNTIYF.

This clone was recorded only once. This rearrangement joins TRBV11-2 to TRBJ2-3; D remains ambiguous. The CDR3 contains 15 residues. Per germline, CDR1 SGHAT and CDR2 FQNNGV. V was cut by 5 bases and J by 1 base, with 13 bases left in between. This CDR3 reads CASSHHVRGTDTQYF. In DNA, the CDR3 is TGTGCCAGCAGCCATCACGTAAGGGGCACAGATACGCAGTATTTT.

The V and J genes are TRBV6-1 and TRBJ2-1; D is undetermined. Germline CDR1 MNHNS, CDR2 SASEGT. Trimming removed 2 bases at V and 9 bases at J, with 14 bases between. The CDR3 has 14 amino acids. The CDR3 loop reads CASSENRVRGEQFF. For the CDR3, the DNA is TGTGCCAGCAGTGAAAATCGGGTCCGTGGTGAGCAGTTCTTC.

CDR3 DNA: TGCGCCAGCAAGCCGAAGCGGCAGGTCGTTCTCGGATTCGGCTCTGGAAACACCATATATTTT. This translates into CASKPKRQVVLGFGSGNTIYF. This chain uses TRBV10-1 with TRBJ1-3; D gene ambiguous. The V end lost 7 bases, the J end lost 0 bases, and 31 bases lay between the germline ends. The CDR3 extends over 21 amino acids. Looked up from germline, CDR1 is WNHNN and CDR2 is SYGVQD (reference sequence).

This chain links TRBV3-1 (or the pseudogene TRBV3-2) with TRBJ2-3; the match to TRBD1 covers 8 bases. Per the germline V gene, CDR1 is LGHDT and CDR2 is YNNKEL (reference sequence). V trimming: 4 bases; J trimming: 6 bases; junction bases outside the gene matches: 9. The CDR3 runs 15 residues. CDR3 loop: CASSLQGASMDTQYF. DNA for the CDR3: TGTGCCAGCAGCCTGCAGGGGGCTAGTATGGATACGCAGTATTTT.

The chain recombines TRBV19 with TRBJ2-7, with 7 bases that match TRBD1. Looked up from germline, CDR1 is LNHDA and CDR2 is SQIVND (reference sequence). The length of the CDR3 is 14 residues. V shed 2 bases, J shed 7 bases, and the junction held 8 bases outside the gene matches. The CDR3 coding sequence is TGTGCCAGTAGTATAACCAGGGGGAAAGGGGAGCAGTACTTC. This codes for CASSITRGKGEQYF.

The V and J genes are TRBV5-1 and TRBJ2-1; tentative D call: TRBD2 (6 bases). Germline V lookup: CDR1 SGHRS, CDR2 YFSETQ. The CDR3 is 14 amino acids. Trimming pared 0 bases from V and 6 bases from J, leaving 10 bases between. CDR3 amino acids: CASSLELATNEQFF. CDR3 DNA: TGCGCCAGCAGCTTGGAACTAGCAACCAATGAGCAGTTCTTC.

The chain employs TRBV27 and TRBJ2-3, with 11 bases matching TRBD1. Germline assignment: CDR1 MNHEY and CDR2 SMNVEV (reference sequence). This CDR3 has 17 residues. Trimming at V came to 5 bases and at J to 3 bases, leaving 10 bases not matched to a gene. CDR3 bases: TGTGCCAGCAGTAAGCTAGGGACAGGGGGTTTAACAGATACGCAGTATTTT. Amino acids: CASSKLGTGGLTDTQYF.

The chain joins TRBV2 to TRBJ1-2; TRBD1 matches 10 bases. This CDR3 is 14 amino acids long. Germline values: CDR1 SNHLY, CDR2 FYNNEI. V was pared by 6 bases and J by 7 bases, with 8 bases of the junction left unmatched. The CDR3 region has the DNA TGTGCCAGCAGCCAAGACAGGGGGCGGCGTGGCTACACCTTC. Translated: CASSQDRGRRGYTF.

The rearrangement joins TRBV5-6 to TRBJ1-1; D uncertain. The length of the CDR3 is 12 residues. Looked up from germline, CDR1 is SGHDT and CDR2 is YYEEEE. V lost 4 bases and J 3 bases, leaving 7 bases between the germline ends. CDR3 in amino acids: CASSEYHTEAFF. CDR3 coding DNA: TGTGCCAGCAGCGAATACCACACTGAAGCTTTCTTT.

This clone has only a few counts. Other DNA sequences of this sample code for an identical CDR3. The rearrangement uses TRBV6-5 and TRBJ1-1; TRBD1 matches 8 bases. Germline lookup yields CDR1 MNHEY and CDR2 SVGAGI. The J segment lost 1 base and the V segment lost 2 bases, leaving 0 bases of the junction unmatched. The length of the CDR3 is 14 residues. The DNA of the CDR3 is TGTGCCAGCAGTTACGGACAGGGGAACACTGAAGCTTTCTTT. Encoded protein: CASSYGQGNTEAFF.

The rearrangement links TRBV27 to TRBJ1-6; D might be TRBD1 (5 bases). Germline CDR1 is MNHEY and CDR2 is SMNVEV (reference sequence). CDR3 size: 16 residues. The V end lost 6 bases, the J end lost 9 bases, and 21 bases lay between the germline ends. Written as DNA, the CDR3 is TGTGCCAGCAGCCTTCAGTCGGGACCCGATTTTTCACCCCTCCACTTT. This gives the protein CASSLQSGPDFSPLHF.

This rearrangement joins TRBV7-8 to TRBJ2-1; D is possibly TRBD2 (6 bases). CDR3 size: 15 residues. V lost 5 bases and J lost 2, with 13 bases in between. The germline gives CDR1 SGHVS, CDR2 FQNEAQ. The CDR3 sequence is CASSLRDLAYNEQFF. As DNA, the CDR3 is TGTGCCAGCAGCCTGCGGGACCTCGCCTACAATGAGCAGTTCTTC.

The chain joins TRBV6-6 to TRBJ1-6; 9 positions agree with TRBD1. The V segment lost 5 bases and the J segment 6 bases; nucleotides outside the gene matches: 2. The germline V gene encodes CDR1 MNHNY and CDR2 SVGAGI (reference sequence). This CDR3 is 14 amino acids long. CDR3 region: CASSRQGGNSPLHF. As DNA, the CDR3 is TGTGCCAGCAGTCGACAGGGGGGTAATTCACCCCTCCACTTT.

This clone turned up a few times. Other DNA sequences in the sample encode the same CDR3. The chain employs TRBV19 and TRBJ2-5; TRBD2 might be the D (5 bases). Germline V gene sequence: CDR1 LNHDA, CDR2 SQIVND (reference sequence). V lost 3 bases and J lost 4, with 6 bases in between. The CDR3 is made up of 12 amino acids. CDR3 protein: CASSIGGETQYF. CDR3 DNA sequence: TGTGCCAGTAGTATTGGAGGAGAGACCCAGTACTTC.

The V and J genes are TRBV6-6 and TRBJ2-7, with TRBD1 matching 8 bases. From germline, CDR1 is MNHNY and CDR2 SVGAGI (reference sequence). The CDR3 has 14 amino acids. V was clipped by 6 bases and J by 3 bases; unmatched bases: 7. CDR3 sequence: CASSWTGFDYEQYF. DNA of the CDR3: TGTGCCAGCAGCTGGACAGGGTTCGACTACGAGCAGTACTTC.

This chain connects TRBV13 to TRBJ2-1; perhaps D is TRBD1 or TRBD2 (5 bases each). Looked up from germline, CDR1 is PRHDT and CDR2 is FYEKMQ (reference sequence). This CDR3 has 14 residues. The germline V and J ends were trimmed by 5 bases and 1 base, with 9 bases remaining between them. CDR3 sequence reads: CASSEGISYNEQFF. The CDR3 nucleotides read TGTGCCAGCAGCGAGGGGATTTCCTACAATGAGCAGTTCTTC.

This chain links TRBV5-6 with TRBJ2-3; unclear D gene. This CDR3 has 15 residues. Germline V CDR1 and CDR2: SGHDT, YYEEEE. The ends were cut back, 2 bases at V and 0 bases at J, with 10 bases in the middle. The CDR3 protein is CASSLQSFSTDTQYF. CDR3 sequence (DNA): TGTGCCAGCAGCTTACAGAGTTTTAGCACAGATACGCAGTATTTT.

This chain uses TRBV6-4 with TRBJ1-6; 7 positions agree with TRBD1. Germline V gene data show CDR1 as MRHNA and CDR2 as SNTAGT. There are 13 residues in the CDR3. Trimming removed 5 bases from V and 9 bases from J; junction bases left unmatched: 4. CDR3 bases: TGTGCCAGCAGTACAGGGGTCGGTTCACCCCTCCACTTT. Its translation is CASSTGVGSPLHF.

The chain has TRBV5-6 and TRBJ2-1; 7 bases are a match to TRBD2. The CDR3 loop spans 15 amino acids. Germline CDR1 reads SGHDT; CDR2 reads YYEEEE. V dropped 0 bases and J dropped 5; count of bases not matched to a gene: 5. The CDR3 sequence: CASSLDLAVNNEQFF. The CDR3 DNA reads TGTGCCAGCAGCTTGGATCTAGCGGTAAACAATGAGCAGTTCTTC. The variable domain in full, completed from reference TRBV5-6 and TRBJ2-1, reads DAGVTQSPTHLIKTRGQQVTLRCSPKSGHDTVSWYQQALGQGPQFIFQYYEEEERQRGNFPDRFSGHQFPNYSSELNVNALLLGDSALYLCASSLDLAVNNEQFFGPGTRLTVL.

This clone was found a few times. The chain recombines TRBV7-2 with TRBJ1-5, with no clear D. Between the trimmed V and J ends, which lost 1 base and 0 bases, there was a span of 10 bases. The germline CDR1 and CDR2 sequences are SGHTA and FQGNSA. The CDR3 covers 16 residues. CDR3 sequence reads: CASSLEAGNSNQPQHF. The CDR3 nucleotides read TGTGCCAGCAGCTTAGAGGCCGGTAATAGCAATCAGCCCCAGCATTTT.

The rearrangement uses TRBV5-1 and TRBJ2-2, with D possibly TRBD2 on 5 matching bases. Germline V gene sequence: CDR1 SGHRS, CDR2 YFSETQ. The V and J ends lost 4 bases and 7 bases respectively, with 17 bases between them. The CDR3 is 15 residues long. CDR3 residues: CASSLNHGLIGELFF. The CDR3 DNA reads TGCGCCAGCAGCCTCAACCATGGACTCATCGGGGAGCTGTTTTTT.

CDR3 protein: CASSRGHTNTEAFF. The CDR3 nucleotides read TGTGCCAGCAGCCGGGGACACACTAACACTGAAGCTTTCTTT. The chain is built from TRBV14 and TRBJ1-1, with D perhaps TRBD1 (6 bases). V was trimmed by 4 bases and J by 2 bases, leaving 11 bases between them. Germline loops: CDR1 SGHDN, CDR2 FVKESK. This CDR3 has 14 amino acids.

The DNA for the CDR3 is TGTGCCAGCAGTTCTCTCTACCAAGAGACCCAGTACTTC. Translating gives CASSSLYQETQYF. The chain carries TRBV27 and TRBJ2-5; D not resolved. With 4 bases removed from V and 0 bases from J, the gap between germline ends came to 6 bases. The CDR3 has 13 residues. Germline CDR1 reads MNHEY; CDR2 reads SMNVEV (reference sequence).

The CDR3 protein is CASSQGHTGGGFSYNEQFF. The CDR3 nucleotides are TGCGCCAGCAGCCAAGGCCACACGGGCGGGGGGTTCTCCTACAATGAGCAGTTCTTC. This chain uses TRBV4-1 with TRBJ2-1, with 8 positions matching TRBD2. V gave up 1 base and J gave up 0 bases; unmatched junction bases: 11. Germline assignment: CDR1 MGHRA and CDR2 YSYEKL. The CDR3 loop spans 19 amino acids.

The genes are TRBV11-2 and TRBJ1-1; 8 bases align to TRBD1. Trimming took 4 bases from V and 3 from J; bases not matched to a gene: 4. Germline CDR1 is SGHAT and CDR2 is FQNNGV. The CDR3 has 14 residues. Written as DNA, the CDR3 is TGTGCCAGCAGCTCGCAGGGGGCTTACACTGAAGCTTTCTTT. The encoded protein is CASSSQGAYTEAFF.

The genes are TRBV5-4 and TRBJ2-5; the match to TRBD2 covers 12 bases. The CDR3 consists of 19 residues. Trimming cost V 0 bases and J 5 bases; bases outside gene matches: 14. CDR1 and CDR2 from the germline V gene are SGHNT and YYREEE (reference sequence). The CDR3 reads CASSLAWTSGANVDETQYF. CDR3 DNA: TGTGCCAGCAGCTTGGCTTGGACTAGCGGGGCGAACGTGGACGAGACCCAGTACTTC.